This TCR beta chain came from a study of beta chain features in type 1 diabetes. Overall study: Age, gender and cell yields were alike across patients and healthy donors.

The isolated RNA, all of it, was reverse transcribed, so expressed TCRB transcripts were what got sequenced. Produced via immunoSEQ multiplex PCR; TCRdb's table is partial and in-frame only. The repertoire holds around 310,000 clones, with 9.5% to 11% as singletons. CD45RO/CCR7/CD25/CD127/CD95/CD27 sorting isolated CD4+ naive, central memory, regulatory and stem cell-like memory cells. Study-wide results and limits: Researchers report that Type 1 diabetes patients had moderately but significantly shorter TCRB CDR3s across all four CD4+ subsets. Sampled from patients, naive, central memory and Treg TCRB repertoires appeared more similar than those sampled from healthy donors.

To note about this clone: The antigen is undetermined.

Germline CDR1 is MDHEN and CDR2 is SYDVKM. Unmatched junction bases numbered 5, after V lost 6 bases and J lost 4 bases. The CDR3 covers 14 residues. Sequenced sample: naive CD4+ T cells from blood. The receptor was isolated from a young woman in good health. This chain uses TRBV28 with TRBJ2-5, with 10 bases matching TRBD1. The chain's CDR3 is CASRGQGRGETQYF. The CDR3 DNA reads TGTGCCAGCAGGGGACAGGGGCGCGGAGAGACCCAGTACTTC.